One and the same sample provided the 30 T cell receptor beta chains below, sequenced in a study of beta chain features in type 1 diabetes. Expressed TCRB transcripts were sequenced because the entire RNA isolate underwent reverse transcription. Assay: immunoSEQ multiplex PCR; the TCRdb copy retains only in-frame clones and omits some. The repertoire holds 140,000 or so clones, with about 10% as singletons. Input material: naive CD4+ T cells from blood. The source of these receptors is a man between 18 and 35 years old in good health.

The DNA of the CDR3 is TGTGCCAGCAGCCTAGGGCTAGACTATGGCTACACCTTC. It yields the protein CASSLGLDYGYTF. The chain recombines TRBV11-2 with TRBJ1-2; D unclear. V dropped 5 bases and J dropped 3 bases, with 10 bases sitting between them. This CDR3 is built from 13 residues. Germline V CDR1 and CDR2: SGHAT, FQNNGV. Combining the CDR3 with reference TRBV11-2 and TRBJ1-2 gives the whole variable domain EAGVAQSPRYKIIEKRQSVAFWCNPISGHATLYWYQQILGQGPKLLIQFQNNGVVDDSQLPKDRFSAERLKGVDSTLKIQPAKLEDSAVYLCASSLGLDYGYTFGSGTRLTVV.

V usage is TRBV5-1 and J usage is TRBJ2-2, with 9 bases that match TRBD2. Germline V gene data show CDR1 as SGHRS and CDR2 as YFSETQ. The CDR3 spans 15 residues. V lost 4 bases, J lost 4 bases, and 5 bases stayed unmatched. The CDR3 spells CASSAGGPGTGELFF. In DNA form, the CDR3 reads TGCGCCAGCAGCGCGGGGGGGCCGGGCACCGGGGAGCTGTTTTTT.

This chain connects TRBV28 to TRBJ1-2; TRBD1 matches 10 bases. Germline lookup yields CDR1 MDHEN and CDR2 SYDVKM. The CDR3 runs to 14 residues. The trim removed 2 bases at V and 5 bases at J, leaving 2 bases unmatched. CDR3 sequence (DNA): TGTGCCAGCAGTTTAGGGACAGGGGTGTATGGCTACACCTTC. As protein: CASSLGTGVYGYTF.

This clone has a handful of counts. The chain has TRBV6-5 and TRBJ2-5; possible D gene TRBD1, 5 bases. Germline V gene lookup returns CDR1 MNHEY and CDR2 SVGAGI. The V and J ends lost 0 bases and 5 bases respectively, with 10 bases between them. This CDR3 has 14 residues. CDR3 residues: CASSYSFRVETQYF. The CDR3 nucleotides are TGTGCCAGCAGTTACTCTTTCAGGGTGGAGACCCAGTACTTC.

The CDR3 is CASSLPGYYGYTF. CDR3 nucleotides: TGTGCCAGCAGCTTACCGGGATACTATGGCTACACCTTC. This chain connects TRBV13 to TRBJ1-2; D ambiguous. The length of the CDR3 is 13 residues. Germline CDR1 PRHDT, CDR2 FYEKMQ (reference sequence). Trimming shortened V by 2 bases and J by 3 bases, and 7 bases separated the two germline ends.

The J gene is TRBJ2-1, the V gene TRBV9; 8 nucleotides agree with TRBD2. Trimming removed 0 bases from V and 4 bases from J; junction bases left unmatched: 3. The CDR3 runs 15 residues. Germline CDR1 and CDR2: SGDLS and YYNGEE. This CDR3 is CASSVGAGGYNEQFF. The DNA for the CDR3 is TGTGCCAGCAGCGTAGGTGCGGGGGGATACAATGAGCAGTTCTTC.

This clone came up many times. The V gene is TRBV30, the J gene TRBJ2-7; D is possibly TRBD1 (6 bases). With 2 bases removed from V and 3 bases from J, the gap between germline ends came to 8 bases. CDR1 and CDR2 from the germline V gene are GTSNPN and SVGIG (reference sequence). The CDR3 runs 12 residues. CDR3 amino acids: CAWSPGVYEQYF. For the CDR3, the DNA is TGTGCCTGGAGTCCAGGGGTCTACGAGCAGTACTTC. The full variable domain, with the rest looked up from reference TRBV30 and TRBJ2-7, is SQTIHQWPATLVQPVGSPLSLECTVEGTSNPNLYWYRQAAGRGLQLLFYSVGIGQISSEVPQNLSASRPQDRQFILSSKKLLLSDSGFYLCAWSPGVYEQYFGPGTRLTVT.

This clone was observed a handful of times. The rearrangement joins TRBV5-1 to TRBJ2-7; TRBD2 might be the D (5 bases). Germline CDR1 reads SGHRS; CDR2 reads YFSETQ. V lost 0 bases to trimming and J lost 7 bases, with 14 bases between them. The CDR3 contains 14 residues. CDR3 in DNA: TGCGCCAGCAGCTTGGGACTGCCCTCGGGGGAGCAGTACTTC. The encoded protein is CASSLGLPSGEQYF.

The rearrangement joins TRBV7-9 to TRBJ2-7; D perhaps matches TRBD2 (6 bases). Between the trimmed V and J ends, which lost 5 bases and 2 bases, there was a span of 13 bases. The CDR3 length is 14 residues. Germline V gives CDR1 SEHNR, CDR2 FQNEAQ (reference sequence). CDR3 nucleotides: TGTGCCAGCAGCCCCCAGGAGGGCCCCTACGAGCAGTACTTC. Protein sequence: CASSPQEGPYEQYF.

This chain connects TRBV19 to TRBJ1-6; 8 bases match TRBD1. Germline loops: CDR1 LNHDA, CDR2 SQIVND (reference sequence). J lost 7 bases, V lost 5 bases, and 7 bases had no gene match. The CDR3 contains 15 residues. CDR3 nucleotide sequence: TGTGCCAGTAGTCCCCGCCGACAGGGGAATTCACCCCTCCACTTT. Its protein is CASSPRRQGNSPLHF.

This clone came up a few times. The chain links TRBV6-1 to TRBJ2-1; 9 bases are a match to TRBD2. J was trimmed by 6 bases and V by 7 bases; bases with no gene match: 7. This CDR3 spans 14 amino acids. Germline CDR1 MNHNS, CDR2 SASEGT. For the CDR3, the DNA is TGTGCCAGCACTTCAGCTAGCGGGGTCAATGAGCAGTTCTTC. This translates into CASTSASGVNEQFF.

The J gene is TRBJ2-1, the V gene TRBV7-2, with 7 positions matching TRBD1. The CDR3 sequence is 14 residues long. Trimming at V came to 5 bases and at J to 2 bases, leaving 3 bases not matched to a gene. Per the germline V gene, CDR1 is SGHTA and CDR2 is FQGNSA. The CDR3 here is CASSPGTAYNEQFF. CDR3 DNA: TGTGCCAGCAGCCCAGGGACAGCCTACAATGAGCAGTTCTTC.

This clone was seen just once. The chain joins TRBV10-3 to TRBJ1-1; D may be TRBD1 (6 bases). V lost 0 bases and J lost 4, with 12 bases in between. The CDR3 sequence is 15 residues long. CDR1 and CDR2 (germline): ENHRY, SYGVKD. The CDR3 loop is CAISESGGGGTEAFF. CDR3 DNA sequence: TGTGCCATCAGTGAGTCAGGGGGGGGCGGCACTGAAGCTTTCTTT.

This CDR3 is CASSPVTGSQYGYTF. The DNA for the CDR3 is TGTGCCAGCTCACCAGTGACAGGTTCACAGTATGGCTACACCTTC. The chain uses TRBV18 and TRBJ1-2; possibly TRBD1 for D (6 bases). There are 15 residues in the CDR3. Germline V gene lookup returns CDR1 KGHSH and CDR2 LQKENI. V was trimmed by 2 bases and J by 5 bases, leaving 15 bases between them.

The chain employs TRBV4-1 and TRBJ2-5; 12 bases are shared with TRBD2. The junction had 5 bases not matched to a gene; V was cut back by 4 bases and J by 5 bases. Looked up from germline, CDR1 is MGHRA and CDR2 is YSYEKL. The CDR3 length is 15 residues. The chain's CDR3 is CASSPLAGGTETQYF. CDR3 DNA sequence: TGCGCCAGCAGCCCCCTAGCGGGGGGGACCGAGACCCAGTACTTC.

This clone was seen more than once but under ten times. V usage is TRBV6-5 and J usage is TRBJ2-5; possibly TRBD1 for D (5 bases). The J call is in doubt because the DNA end fits TRBJ2-7 better. The CDR3 runs to 13 residues. Germline assignment: CDR1 MNHEY and CDR2 SVGAGI. The CDR3 loop is CASSPLGAYEQYF. The CDR3 DNA reads as TGTGCCAGCAGTCCCCTAGGGGCCTACGAGCAGTACTTC.

This clone was detected only a few times. The CDR3 sequence is CASRETGAYEQYF. In nucleotides, the CDR3 is TGTGCCAGCAGGGAAACAGGGGCCTACGAGCAGTACTTC. V and J are TRBV7-8 and TRBJ2-7, with TRBD1 matching 7 bases. CDR1 and CDR2 (germline): SGHVS, FQNEAQ. The J segment lost 2 bases and the V segment lost 6 bases, leaving 4 bases of the junction unmatched. The CDR3 has 13 residues.

This clone was seen only a few times. Different DNA sequences within this sample yield the same CDR3. This chain links TRBV18 with TRBJ1-1; D is undetermined. Germline values: CDR1 KGHSH, CDR2 LQKENI. The CDR3 sequence is 11 residues long. V gave up 2 bases and J gave up 6 bases, with 4 bases separating them. CDR3 sequence reads: CASSPAAEAFF. The CDR3, as DNA: TGTGCCAGCTCACCAGCGGCTGAAGCTTTCTTT.

The table lists this clone with a few counts. The genes are TRBV27 and TRBJ2-6; perhaps TRBD1 as D (6 bases). CDR1 is MNHEY, CDR2 SMNVEV, per germline (reference sequence). The CDR3 contains 15 residues. The V gene lost 3 bases and the J gene lost 4 bases, with 10 bases spanning the gap. The CDR3 coding sequence is TGTGCCAGCAGTTTGGGGGCCTTGGGGGCCAACGTCCTGACTTTC. Translated, it gives CASSLGALGANVLTF.

V usage is TRBV7-6 and J usage is TRBJ2-2, with 10 bases that match TRBD2. The germline gives CDR1 SGHVS, CDR2 FNYEAQ. This CDR3 has 17 amino acids. V shed 5 bases, J shed 0 bases, and the junction held 6 bases outside the gene matches. This chain's CDR3 is CASSAGLAVSNTGELFF. CDR3 nucleotide sequence: TGTGCCAGCAGCGCCGGACTAGCGGTCTCGAACACCGGGGAGCTGTTTTTT. The complete variable domain, with remaining parts taken from reference TRBV7-6 and TRBJ2-2, reads GAGVSQSPRYKVTKRGQDVALRCDPISGHVSLYWYRQALGQGPEFLTYFNYEAQQDKSGLPNDRFSAERPEGSISTLTIQRTEQRDSAMYRCASSAGLAVSNTGELFFGEGSRLTVL.

The chain is built from TRBV18 and TRBJ2-5, with TRBD1 matching over 7 bases. There are 14 residues in the CDR3. Trimming took 3 bases from V and 5 from J; bases not matched to a gene: 6. CDR1 and CDR2 from the germline V gene are KGHSH and LQKENI. The CDR3 DNA is TGTGCCAGCTCACCCGAAACAGGGGTGGAGACCCAGTACTTC. This gives the protein CASSPETGVETQYF.

The DNA for the CDR3 is TGTGCCAGCAGCTCGGACAGGGGGGGGAAGGAGGAAGCTTTCTTT. It yields the protein CASSSDRGGKEEAFF. V is TRBV7-2 and J is TRBJ1-1, with 10 bases fitting TRBD1. Trimming at V came to 4 bases and at J to 8 bases, leaving 10 bases not matched to a gene. Germline values: CDR1 SGHTA, CDR2 FQGNSA. The CDR3 totals 15 residues.

V usage is TRBV14 and J usage is TRBJ1-5; no reliable D call. Germline V gene data show CDR1 as SGHDN and CDR2 as FVKESK. The germline V and J ends were trimmed by 0 bases and 7 bases, with 7 bases remaining between them. The CDR3 is 13 residues long. CDR3 nucleotides: TGTGCCAGCAGCCAAGATGGGAGACAGCCCCAGCATTTT. Its protein is CASSQDGRQPQHF.

In DNA, the CDR3 is TGTGCCAGCAGTGAATATGGAGCAGCATACAATGAGCAGTTCTTC. Its protein product is CASSEYGAAYNEQFF. The rearrangement links TRBV25-1 to TRBJ2-1; D is unresolved. CDR1 MGHDK and CDR2 SYGVNS come from the germline V gene. Between the trimmed V and J ends, which lost 0 bases and 4 bases, there was a span of 10 bases. The length of the CDR3 is 15 residues.

This chain joins TRBV19 and TRBJ1-6, with a weak D call TRBD1 (6 bases). The length of the CDR3 is 14 residues. Per the germline V gene, CDR1 is LNHDA and CDR2 is SQIVND (reference sequence). Trimming shortened V by 2 bases and J by 9 bases, and 11 bases separated the two germline ends. CDR3 sequence: CASSIPARGSPLHF. The CDR3 DNA follows: TGTGCCAGTAGTATACCAGCCAGGGGTTCACCCCTCCACTTT.

As for this clone: This sample also contains other DNA sequences that code for the same CDR3. The chain links TRBV5-1 to TRBJ1-6; 10 bases are shared with TRBD1. Germline assignment: CDR1 SGHRS and CDR2 YFSETQ. The CDR3 spans 15 residues. V was pared by 3 bases and J by 8 bases, with 5 bases of the junction left unmatched. The CDR3 region has the DNA TGCGCCAGCAGCTCCAGGACAGGGGGAGATTCACCCCTCCACTTT. Translating it yields CASSSRTGGDSPLHF.

This clone was counted only a few times. The rearrangement links TRBV18 to TRBJ1-2; TRBD1 aligns across 7 bases. Trimming cost V 4 bases and J 1 base; bases outside gene matches: 6. The CDR3 loop spans 15 amino acids. Per the germline V gene, CDR1 is KGHSH and CDR2 is LQKENI. The CDR3 bases are TGTGCCAGCTCACTATCACAGGGGATTAACTATGGCTACACCTTC. Its protein is CASSLSQGINYGYTF.

The chain employs TRBV7-2 and TRBJ1-5; perhaps TRBD1 as D (5 bases). Trimming pared 3 bases from V and 0 bases from J, leaving 9 bases between. CDR1 and CDR2 (germline): SGHTA, FQGNSA. CDR3 length: 15 residues. DNA of the CDR3: TGTGCCAGCAGCTTGTCAGGGCATAGCAATCAGCCCCAGCATTTT. Protein: CASSLSGHSNQPQHF.

DNA for the CDR3: TGTGCCAGCTCACCACCGGGGGGAGGGTGGAATGAGCAGTTCTTC. This gives the protein CASSPPGGGWNEQFF. The chain is built from TRBV18 and TRBJ2-1; 7 bases are shared with TRBD2. Per the germline V gene, CDR1 is KGHSH and CDR2 is LQKENI. The CDR3 covers 15 residues. V was pared by 0 bases and J by 7 bases, with 6 bases of the junction left unmatched. Using reference TRBV18 and TRBJ2-1 for the parts outside the CDR3, the full variable domain is NAGVMQNPRHLVRRRGQEARLRCSPMKGHSHVYWYRQLPEEGLKFMVYLQKENIIDESGMPKERFSAEFPKEGPSILRIQQVVRGDSAAYFCASSPPGGGWNEQFFGPGTRLTVL.

This clone appeared many times. The chain combines TRBV6-4 with TRBJ2-7; D gene ambiguous. There are 12 residues in the CDR3. Germline V gene data show CDR1 as MRHNA and CDR2 as SNTAGT. V gave up 0 bases and J gave up 5 bases, with 5 bases separating them. The CDR3 DNA reads TGTGCCAGCAGTGACTCTGGCCACGAGCAGTACTTC. Amino acid sequence: CASSDSGHEQYF.